This TCR beta chain emerged from a study of cytomegalovirus exposure and HLA in healthy donors (dated by TCRdb to the late 2010s). For context, the study as a whole: In an earlier analysis of several hundred of the donors, 276 Gb of sequence data and some 120 million unique TCR beta sequences from approximately 180 million T cells were reported. An early release covering roughly 580 HLA-typed donors comprised 250 to 350 gigabases of sequencing data and tens of millions of unique TCR sequences. Of the approximately 400 genotyped donors, 80% to 90% were placed in the genetic ancestry cluster associated with self-reported Caucasian donors. The aim of the study was to test whether cataloging public T cell receptors could identify signatures of past pathogen exposure. Using immunosequencing, the study profiled T cell repertoires from approximately 700 subjects and related those repertoires to cytomegalovirus serostatus. Along with the roughly 700-subject first cohort, a separate validation cohort of over a hundred different subjects was used. High-throughput TCR immunosequencing, statistical association of individual TCRs with disease status, and machine learning were combined to predict cytomegalovirus infection status. To study patterns of TCR occurrence, a later analysis re-analyzed previously published TCR beta repertoires from 700 or so donors and added high-resolution HLA genotyping. Rather than using new phenotypic data, the later analysis identified candidate immune exposures from TCR beta sequences and from how often those sequences occurred across donors. To decide whether each TCR beta V gene segment behaved as functional or pseudogenic, an earlier analysis of some 600 of the donors relied on high-throughput TCR beta sequencing. Donor age, sex, ethnicity and CMV serostatus were collected together with the repertoire data. In a later genetic analysis, genome-wide SNP genotypes for about 60% of the 666 donors were used, and that subset was treated as a discovery cohort. All discovery cohort repertoires had been generated using a single sequencing platform. HLA typing covered class I and class II loci at four-digit resolution. Typing coverage varied by locus: roughly 629-640 donors for A, B, C, DRB1 and DQB1; more than 500 for DQA1; some 610 for DPA1; more than 450 for DPB1. Because of strong linkage in the cohort, a few DR-DQ haplotypes were treated as single units for association and clustering. Across 398 genotyped donors of the cohort, an average of approximately 240,000 unique TCR beta nucleotide sequences per donor were sequenced, and approximately 17% of those sequences were non-productive. General study outcomes and caveats: In a later analysis, the rate of TCR association differed among HLA loci, with DRB1 alleles having the most associated TCRs and HLA-C alleles having the fewest. In vitro tests confirmed that three of the cytomegalovirus-associated TCR beta chains recognize cytomegalovirus antigens. Because the 87-base-pair reads could not distinguish some IMGT-functional V segments, including TRBV6-2 and TRBV6-3, those segments were excluded. HLA typing was unavailable for some donors at each locus, so association tests used only the typed subset. The classifier was reported to diagnose cytomegalovirus status with high specificity and sensitivity in both the original cohort and the validation cohort. The presence/absence analyses assumed that sequencing depth was roughly uniform across donors, and that assumption may not be true. A later analysis found that most CMV-associated TCR beta chains appeared HLA-restricted, with HLA associations seemingly driven largely by CMV exposure. CMV serostatus was the only immune exposure information available for the cohort. The authors suggested that the approach could potentially be generalized to other disease states and immunological phenotypes. Several of the top co-occurrence clusters appeared to be linked to parvovirus B19, influenza, CMV and Epstein-Barr virus, according to a later analysis. In a later analysis, HLA-associated TCR beta chains were found to be more clonally expanded and to have lower generation probabilities than equally common non-associated chains. A cluster of highly shared sequence variants was judged likely to represent a technical artifact of the sequencing pipeline. Only TCR beta chains were sequenced in this cohort, and the absence of alpha or paired-chain data limited detectable features. A later analysis associated approximately 17,000 TCR beta sequences with specific HLA alleles at a false discovery rate of 0.05. In a later genetic analysis, a missense DCLRE1C variant was associated with V-gene and J-gene trimming of TCR beta chains, and the association was replicated in an independent cohort. Compared with the roughly 600-donor mean, donors in an Asian-associated ancestry cluster had fewer N-insertions in productive TCRs, according to a later genetic analysis. The study gave a list of 150 to 200 TCR beta chains associated with cytomegalovirus. A further reported finding was that TCR beta sequences accurately predicted the HLA-A and HLA-B alleles for most subjects in the first cohort. Because counts were too low, 15 to 20 rarely observed V segments, including chromosome 9 orphons, were excluded from the earlier analysis of under 650 of the donors. Most TCR sequences were seen in very few donors, while some public TCRs were found in many individuals. Correlated functional status among segregating V segments might reflect linkage disequilibrium, but an unknown experimental factor could not be ruled out. Strong co-occurrence of HLA alleles, especially DR and DQ, made assigning TCR associations to individual alleles difficult. An earlier analysis of approximately 500 of the donors showed that most TCR beta V segments appeared in productive rearrangements either about 87% or about 30% of the time, which broadly matched IMGT annotations.

V drops 4 bases and J drops 5 bases, leaving 21 bases in between. As encoded in the germline V gene, CDR1 is SGDLS while CDR2 is YYNGEE. Spanning cysteine to phenylalanine, the CDR3 consists of 16 amino acids. CDR3 DNA is the only sequence kept; it has 48 bases, read in frame from the first base. Notes on this clone: The clone's antigen remains unknown. The record has no base qualities; no much larger clone is one base away.

The library relied on the immunoSEQ multiplex PCR assay. For the multiplex PCR, a mixture combining 60 forward primers for TCR Vbeta segments and 13 reverse primers for TCR Jbeta segments was used. The CDR3 region of rearranged TCR beta genes was amplified from genomic DNA by a multiplex PCR assay. Amplified TCR beta libraries were sequenced as 87-base-pair reads on the Illumina HiSeq System. In the original analysis: Across the 500 to 700 repertoires, a later analysis counted about 81 million unique TCR beta chains, some 11 million of which were shared by at least two donors. Raw reads were error-corrected and collapsed into unique sequences with a nearest-neighbor algorithm that merged closely related sequences to remove PCR and sequencing errors. To assign V, D and J gene segments, CDR3 sequences were aligned to IMGT reference sequences. For a sequence to be retained, a match of at least six nucleotides was required to both a V gene segment and a J gene segment. Rearrangements were called productive when the CDR3 lacked stop codons and stayed in frame with V and J; all others were non-productive. Following IMGT convention, CDR3 was defined as the stretch from the second conserved V-encoded cysteine to the conserved J-encoded phenylalanine. The earlier analysis of some 580 of the donors excluded any sequence lacking an unambiguous match to a single V gene segment. An earlier analysis of just under 600 of the donors called V segments functional above 56.7% productive rearrangements and segregating when the between-donor standard deviation exceeded 5%. A statistical classification framework was built to diagnose cytomegalovirus status from the catalog of TCR beta chain sequences. In a later analysis, TCR nucleotide sequences were compared against IMGT/GENE-DB human TR gene sequences so that V and J genes could be assigned. Using the TCRdist pipeline, a later analysis assigned CDR3 sequences along with most-parsimonious VDJ recombination scenarios. In a later analysis, each TCR beta chain was defined by its CDR3 amino acid sequence together with its V-gene family, and reads without a unique V-gene family were excluded. In a later analysis, fewer than 600 highly shared, low-generation-probability nucleotide sequences were removed to address suspected cross-contamination and a sequencing artifact. A later analysis calculated a clonal expansion index for each public chain from normalized within-repertoire ranks of inferred template counts. In a later analysis, generation probabilities were computed with a VDJ recombination model fitted to out-of-frame rearrangements, and the resulting probabilities were checked against IGoR. A later analysis scored TCR-TCR, TCR-HLA and TCR-CMV co-occurrence with hypergeometric tests, applying a repertoire-size bias correction to TCR pairs. A later analysis estimated false discovery rates by permuting HLA or CMV assignments 20 times. In a later analysis, co-occurring TCRs were grouped using DBSCAN, with TCRdist sequence similarity added in when clustering inside HLA-allele-positive subsets. Co-occurrence clustering excluded repertoires with fewer than 30,000 or more than 120,000 public chains, plus five with anomalous nucleotide sharing. TCRdb limited this immuneACCESS table to in-frame rearrangements with V and J called. A share of clones is missing; checked studies link under half to unresolved V genes, and the rest is unexplained. V, J and clone size were drawn from that table, and D and trimming were deduced from the DNA. The sample yields more than 140,000 clones; approximately 84% were counted once. Roughly 1.9% of the sample rests with the top ten.

The cohort comprised 710 or so healthy bone marrow donors. All cohort members were sampled while nominally healthy, although unrecorded immune exposures were likely present. The donor tested CMV seronegative and was one of the 352 seronegative cohort members. Every donor gave a peripheral blood sample, and the peripheral blood mononuclear cells from that sample were used for TCR beta sequencing. The Qiagen DNeasy Blood Extraction Kit was used to extract genomic DNA from the blood cell samples. The rearrangement combines TRBV9 with TRBJ1-2; possibly the D gene is TRBD1, per 6 matching bases. The receptor was isolated from a woman aged 40-49 years in good health and CMV-seronegative. Sequencing was carried out using PBMCs. Here the CDR3 is given as CASSPRGGAYGYGYTF. Here is the DNA: TGTGCCAGCAGCCCCAGAGGGGGGGCTTATGGGTATGGCTACACCTTC.